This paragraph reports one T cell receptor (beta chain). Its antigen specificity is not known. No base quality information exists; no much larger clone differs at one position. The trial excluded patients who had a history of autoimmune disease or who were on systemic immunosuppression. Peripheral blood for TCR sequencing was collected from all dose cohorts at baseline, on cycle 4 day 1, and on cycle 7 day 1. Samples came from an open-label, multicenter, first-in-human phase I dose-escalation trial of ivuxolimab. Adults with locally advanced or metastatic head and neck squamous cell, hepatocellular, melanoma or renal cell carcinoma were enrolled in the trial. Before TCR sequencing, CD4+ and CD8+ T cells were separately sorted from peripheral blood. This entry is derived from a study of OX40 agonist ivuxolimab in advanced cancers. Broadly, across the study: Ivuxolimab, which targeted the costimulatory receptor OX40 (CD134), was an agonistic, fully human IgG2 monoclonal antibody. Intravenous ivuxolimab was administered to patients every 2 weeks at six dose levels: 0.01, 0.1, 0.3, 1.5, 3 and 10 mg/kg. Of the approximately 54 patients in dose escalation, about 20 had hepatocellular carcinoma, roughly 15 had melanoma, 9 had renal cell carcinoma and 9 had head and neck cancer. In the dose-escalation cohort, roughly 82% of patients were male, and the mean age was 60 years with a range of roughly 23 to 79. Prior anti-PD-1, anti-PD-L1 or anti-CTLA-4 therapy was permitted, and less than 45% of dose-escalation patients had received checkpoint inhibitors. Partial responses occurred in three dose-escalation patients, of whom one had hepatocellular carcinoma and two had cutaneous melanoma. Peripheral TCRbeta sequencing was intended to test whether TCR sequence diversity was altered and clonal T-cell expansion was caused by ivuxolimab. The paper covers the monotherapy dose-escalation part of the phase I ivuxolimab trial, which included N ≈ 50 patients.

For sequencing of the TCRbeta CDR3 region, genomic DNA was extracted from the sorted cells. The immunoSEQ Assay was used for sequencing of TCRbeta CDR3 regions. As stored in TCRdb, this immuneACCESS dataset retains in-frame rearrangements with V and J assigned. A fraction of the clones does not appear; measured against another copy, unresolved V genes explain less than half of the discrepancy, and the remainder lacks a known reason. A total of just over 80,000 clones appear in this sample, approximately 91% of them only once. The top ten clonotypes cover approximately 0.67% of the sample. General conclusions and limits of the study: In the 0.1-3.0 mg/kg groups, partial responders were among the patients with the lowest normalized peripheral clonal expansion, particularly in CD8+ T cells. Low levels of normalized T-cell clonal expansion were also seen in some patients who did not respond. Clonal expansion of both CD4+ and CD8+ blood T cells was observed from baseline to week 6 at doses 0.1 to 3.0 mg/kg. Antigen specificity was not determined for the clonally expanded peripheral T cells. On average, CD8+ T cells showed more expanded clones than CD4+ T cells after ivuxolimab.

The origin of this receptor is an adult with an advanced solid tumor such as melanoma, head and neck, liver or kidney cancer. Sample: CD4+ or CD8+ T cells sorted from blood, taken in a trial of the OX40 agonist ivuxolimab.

The DNA reads TGTGCCTGGAGTCCGGCGACAGGGGGCCATTCACCCCTCCACTTT. Its protein is CAWSPATGGHSPLHF. The chain uses TRBV30 and TRBJ1-6, with 10 bases in between that match TRBD1. The germline V gene (reference sequence) yields GTSNPN for CDR1 and SVGIG for CDR2. The V end gives up 2 bases and the J end 8 bases, leaving 6 bases in the junction not matched to a gene. The CDR3 starts with the cysteine, ends with the phenylalanine, and has 15 residues. Just the 45-base CDR3 DNA is kept, in frame starting at base 1.